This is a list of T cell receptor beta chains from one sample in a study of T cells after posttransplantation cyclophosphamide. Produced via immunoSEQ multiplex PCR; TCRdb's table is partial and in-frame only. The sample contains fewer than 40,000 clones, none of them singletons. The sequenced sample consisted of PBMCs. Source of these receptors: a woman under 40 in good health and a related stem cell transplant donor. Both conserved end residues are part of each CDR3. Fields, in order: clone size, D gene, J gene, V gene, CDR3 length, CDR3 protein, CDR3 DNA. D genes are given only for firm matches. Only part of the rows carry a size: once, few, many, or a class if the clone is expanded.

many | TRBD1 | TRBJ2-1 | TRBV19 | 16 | CASRTRDREPYNEQFF | TGTGCCAGTAGGACCCGGGACAGGGAACCCTACAATGAGCAGTTCTTC
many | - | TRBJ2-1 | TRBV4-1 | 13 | CASSQGVGNEQFF | TGCGCCAGCAGCCAAGGTGTAGGGAATGAGCAGTTCTTC
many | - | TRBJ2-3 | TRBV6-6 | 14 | CASSRDTNTDTQYF | TGTGCCAGCAGTCGGGACACTAACACAGATACGCAGTATTTT
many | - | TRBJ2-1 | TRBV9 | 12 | CASTASSNEQFF | TGTGCCAGCACGGCGTCTAGTAATGAGCAGTTCTTC
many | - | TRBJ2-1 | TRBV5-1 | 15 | CASSLEGSSYNEQFF | TGCGCCAGCAGCTTGGAGGGGAGCTCCTACAATGAGCAGTTCTTC
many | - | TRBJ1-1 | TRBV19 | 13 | CASSTTVDTEAFF | -
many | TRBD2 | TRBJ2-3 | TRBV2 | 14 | CASTAGGFQDTQYF | TGTGCCAGCACCGCCGGGGGGTTCCAGGATACGCAGTATTTT
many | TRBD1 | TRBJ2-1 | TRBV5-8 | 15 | CASRLLGQVYNEQFF | TGTGCCAGCAGGCTGTTGGGACAGGTCTACAATGAGCAGTTCTTC
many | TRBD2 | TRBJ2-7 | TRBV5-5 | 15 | CASSTGLAGVYEQYF | TGTGCCAGCAGCACCGGACTAGCGGGGGTCTACGAGCAGTACTTC
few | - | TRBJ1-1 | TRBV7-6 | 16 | CASSQAEDTPNTEAFF | TGTGCCAGCAGCCAAGCAGAGGACACCCCGAACACTGAAGCTTTCTTT
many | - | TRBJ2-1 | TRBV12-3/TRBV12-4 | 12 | CASSLDSHEQFF | TGTGCCAGCAGTTTGGACAGTCACGAGCAGTTCTTC
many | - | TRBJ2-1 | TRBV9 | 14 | CASSGLMGGNEQFF | TGTGCCAGCAGCGGTTTGATGGGGGGCAATGAGCAGTTCTTC
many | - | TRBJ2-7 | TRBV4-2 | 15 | CASSQGRQGFYEQYF | TGTGCCAGCAGCCAAGGTAGGCAGGGCTTCTACGAGCAGTACTTC
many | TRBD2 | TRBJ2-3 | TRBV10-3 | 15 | CASWEGGISTDTQYF | TGTGCCAGCTGGGAGGGCGGGATCAGCACAGATACGCAGTATTTT
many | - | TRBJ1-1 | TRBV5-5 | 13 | CASTPTGATEAFF | TGTGCCAGCACCCCGACAGGTGCCACTGAAGCTTTCTTT
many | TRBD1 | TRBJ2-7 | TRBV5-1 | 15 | CASSPRTGGAYEQYF | TGCGCCAGCAGCCCGCGGACAGGGGGGGCCTACGAGCAGTACTTC
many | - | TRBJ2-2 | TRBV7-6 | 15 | CASSLEAVQTGELFF | TGTGCCAGCAGCTTAGAGGCAGTACAGACCGGGGAGCTGTTTTTT
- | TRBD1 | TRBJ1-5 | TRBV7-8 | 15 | CASSHKRSGQGPQHF | TGTGCCAGCAGCCATAAACGGTCGGGACAGGGCCCCCAGCATTTT
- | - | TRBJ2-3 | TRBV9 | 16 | CASSVAGDGGTDTQYF | TGTGCCAGCAGCGTAGCGGGGGACGGGGGCACAGATACGCAGTATTTT
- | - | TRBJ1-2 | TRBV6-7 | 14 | CASSYATRPVGYTF | TGTGCCAGCAGTTACGCGACAAGACCGGTTGGCTACACCTTC
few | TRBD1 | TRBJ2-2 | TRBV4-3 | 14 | CASSRHRGPGELFF | TGCGCCAGCAGCCGCCACAGGGGGCCCGGGGAGCTGTTTTTT
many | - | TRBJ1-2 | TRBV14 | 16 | CASSRPGWLANYGYTF | TGTGCCAGCAGCCGGCCGGGGTGGCTTGCTAACTATGGCTACACCTTC
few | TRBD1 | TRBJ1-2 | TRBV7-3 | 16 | CASSSIRDRDHYGYTF | TGTGCCAGCAGCTCAATCCGGGACAGGGATCACTATGGCTACACCTTC
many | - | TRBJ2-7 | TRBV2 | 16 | CASSGPFAGRFHEQYF | TGTGCCAGCAGTGGTCCGTTTGCAGGGAGATTCCACGAGCAGTACTTC